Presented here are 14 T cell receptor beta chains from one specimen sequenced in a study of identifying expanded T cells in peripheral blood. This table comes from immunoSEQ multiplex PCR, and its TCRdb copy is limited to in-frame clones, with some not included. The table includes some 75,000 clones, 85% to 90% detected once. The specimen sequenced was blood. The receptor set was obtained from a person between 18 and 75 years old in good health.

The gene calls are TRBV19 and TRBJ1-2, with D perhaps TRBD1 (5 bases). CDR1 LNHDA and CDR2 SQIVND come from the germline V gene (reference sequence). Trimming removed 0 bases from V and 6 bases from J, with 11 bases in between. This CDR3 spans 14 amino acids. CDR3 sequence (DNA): TGTGCCAGTAGTATAGACGGGGGACTAAATGGCTACACCTTC. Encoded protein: CASSIDGGLNGYTF.

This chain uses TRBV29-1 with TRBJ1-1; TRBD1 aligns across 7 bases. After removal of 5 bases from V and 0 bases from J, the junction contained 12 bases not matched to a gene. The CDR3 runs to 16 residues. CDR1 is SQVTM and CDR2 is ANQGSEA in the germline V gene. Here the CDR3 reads CSVLGTADVMNTEAFF. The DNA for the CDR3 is TGCAGCGTTCTGGGGACAGCGGACGTTATGAACACTGAAGCTTTCTTT.

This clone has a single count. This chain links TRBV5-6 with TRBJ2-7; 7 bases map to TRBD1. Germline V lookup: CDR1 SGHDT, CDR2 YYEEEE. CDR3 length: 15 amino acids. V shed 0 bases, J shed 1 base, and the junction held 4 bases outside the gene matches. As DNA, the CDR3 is TGTGCCAGCAGCTTGGGCCTCAGGGGGTCCTACGAGCAGTACTTC. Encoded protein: CASSLGLRGSYEQYF.

CDR3 sequence: CASSPSYTASYEQYF. DNA of the CDR3: TGTGCCAGCAGCCCATCCTATACAGCATCCTACGAGCAGTACTTC. The chain uses TRBV11-2 and TRBJ2-7; D is unclear. Trimming left V 5 bases short and J 1 base short, with 15 bases between. Germline V gene data show CDR1 as SGHAT and CDR2 as FQNNGV. The length of the CDR3 is 15 residues.

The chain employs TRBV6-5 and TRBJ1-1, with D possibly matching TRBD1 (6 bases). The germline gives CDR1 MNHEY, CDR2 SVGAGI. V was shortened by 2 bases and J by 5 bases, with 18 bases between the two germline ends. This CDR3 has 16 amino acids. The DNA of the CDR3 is TGTGCCAGCAGTTACCTCCCCTTACCGGGGGCGACTGAAGCTTTCTTT. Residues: CASSYLPLPGATEAFF.

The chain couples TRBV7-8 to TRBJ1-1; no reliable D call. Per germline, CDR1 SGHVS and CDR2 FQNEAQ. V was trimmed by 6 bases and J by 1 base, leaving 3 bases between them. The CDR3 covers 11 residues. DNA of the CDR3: TGTGCCAGCAGAGGGAACACTGAAGCTTTCTTT. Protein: CASRGNTEAFF.

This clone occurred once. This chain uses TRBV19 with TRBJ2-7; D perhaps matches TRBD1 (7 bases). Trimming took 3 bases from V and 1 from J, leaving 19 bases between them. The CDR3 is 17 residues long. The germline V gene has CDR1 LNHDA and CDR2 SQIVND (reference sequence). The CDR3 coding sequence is TGTGCCAGTAGTATCCTGTTTCGCAGGGGGGAGTCCTACGAGCAGTACTTC. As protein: CASSILFRRGESYEQYF.

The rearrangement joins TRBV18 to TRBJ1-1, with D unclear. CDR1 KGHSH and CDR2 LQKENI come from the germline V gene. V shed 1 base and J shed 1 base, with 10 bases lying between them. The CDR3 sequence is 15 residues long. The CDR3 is CASSPRTGSNTEAFF. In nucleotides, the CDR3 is TGTGCCAGCTCACCACGTACGGGATCGAACACTGAAGCTTTCTTT.

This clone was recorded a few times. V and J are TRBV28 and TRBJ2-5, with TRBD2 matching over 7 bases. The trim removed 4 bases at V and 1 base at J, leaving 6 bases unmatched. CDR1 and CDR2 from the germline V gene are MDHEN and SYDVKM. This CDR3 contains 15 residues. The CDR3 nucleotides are TGTGCCAGCAGTTGGCCCCCTAGCGGCCAAGAGACCCAGTACTTC. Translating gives CASSWPPSGQETQYF.

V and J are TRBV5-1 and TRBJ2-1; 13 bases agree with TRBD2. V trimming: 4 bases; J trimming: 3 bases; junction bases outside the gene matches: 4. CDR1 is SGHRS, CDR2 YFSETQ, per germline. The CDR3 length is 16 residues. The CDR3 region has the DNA TGCGCCAGCAGCGGGGGACTAGCGGGGTACTACAATGAGCAGTTCTTC. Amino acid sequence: CASSGGLAGYYNEQFF.

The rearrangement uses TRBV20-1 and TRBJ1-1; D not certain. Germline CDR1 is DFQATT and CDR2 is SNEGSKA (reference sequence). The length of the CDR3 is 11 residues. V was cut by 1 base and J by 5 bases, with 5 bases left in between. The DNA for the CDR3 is TGCAGTGCTAGAGTGGAGACTGAAGCTTTCTTT. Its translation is CSARVETEAFF.

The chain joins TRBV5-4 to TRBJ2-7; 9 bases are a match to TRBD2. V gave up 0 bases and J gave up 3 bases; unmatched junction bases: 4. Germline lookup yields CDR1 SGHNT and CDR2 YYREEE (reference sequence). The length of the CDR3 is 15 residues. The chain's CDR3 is CASSLASGMGYEQYF. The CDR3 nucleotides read TGTGCCAGCAGCTTGGCTAGCGGGATGGGCTACGAGCAGTACTTC. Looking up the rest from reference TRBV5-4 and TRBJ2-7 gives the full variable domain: ETGVTQSPTHLIKTRGQQVTLRCSSQSGHNTVSWYQQALGQGPQFIFQYYREEENGRGNFPPRFSGLQFPNYSSELNVNALELDDSALYLCASSLASGMGYEQYFGPGTRLTVT.

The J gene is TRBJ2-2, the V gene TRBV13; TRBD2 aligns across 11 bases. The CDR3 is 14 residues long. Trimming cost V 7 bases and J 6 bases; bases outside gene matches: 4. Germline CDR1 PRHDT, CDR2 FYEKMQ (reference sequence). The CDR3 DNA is TGTGCCAGCACTGGGGGACTAGCGGCCGGGGAGCTGTTTTTT. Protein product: CASTGGLAAGELFF.

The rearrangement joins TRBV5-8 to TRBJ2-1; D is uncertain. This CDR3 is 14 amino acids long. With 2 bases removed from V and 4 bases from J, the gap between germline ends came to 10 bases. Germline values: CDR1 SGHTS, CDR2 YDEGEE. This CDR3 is CASSFPAGYNEQFF. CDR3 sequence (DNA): TGTGCCAGCAGCTTTCCGGCCGGGTACAATGAGCAGTTCTTC.